These T cell receptor beta chains were read from a single sample in a study of cytomegalovirus exposure and HLA in healthy donors. Data came from immunoSEQ multiplex PCR; TCRdb stores just in-frame clones and leaves some out. The sample has 95,000 to 150,000 clones; more than 60% are singletons. The sequencing input was PBMCs. These receptors came from a woman in her 40s in good health and CMV-seronegative. CDR3s include the opening cysteine and the closing phenylalanine or tryptophan. The order of the fields is J gene, V gene, clone size, D gene, CDR3 length, CDR3 protein, CDR3 DNA. The D gene is left open where the match is weak. Some rows have no size entry. The others give once, few or many, or a class for an expanded clone.

TRBJ2-1 | TRBV28 | once | NA | 15 | CASSLSSLSYNEQFF | TGTGCCAGCAGTTTAAGCTCGCTCTCCTACAATGAGCAGTTCTTC
TRBJ2-1 | TRBV5-1 | NA | TRBD2 | 16 | CASSLGGTSGKNEQFF | TGCGCCAGCAGCTTGGGAGGGACTAGCGGGAAAAATGAGCAGTTCTTC
TRBJ2-3 | TRBV2 | few | TRBD2 | 15 | CASSDKRGGTDTQYF | TGTGCCAGCAGTGATAAGCGGGGCGGCACAGATACGCAGTATTTT
TRBJ1-1 | TRBV28 | NA | NA | 13 | CASTRTGPTEAFF | TGTGCCAGCACCCGCACAGGGCCCACTGAAGCTTTCTTT
TRBJ2-7 | TRBV4-3 | few | NA | 16 | CASSQVWGREPYEQYF | TGCGCCAGCAGCCAAGTCTGGGGCAGGGAACCCTACGAGCAGTACTTC
TRBJ2-3 | TRBV4-3 | NA | NA | 13 | CASSQIGTDTQYF | TGCGCCAGCAGCCAAATCGGCACAGATACGCAGTATTTT
TRBJ1-2 | TRBV4-3 | NA | TRBD1 | 14 | CASSPDRGAYGYTF | TGCGCCAGCAGCCCCGACAGGGGGGCCTATGGCTACACCTTC
TRBJ2-1 | TRBV28 | NA | TRBD2 | 16 | CASTLPLGGGLDEQFF | TGTGCCAGCACCCTCCCGCTGGGGGGAGGGTTAGATGAGCAGTTCTTC
TRBJ2-7 | TRBV7-2 | NA | NA | 12 | CASSLGGHEQYF | TGTGCCAGCAGCTTAGGAGGCCACGAGCAGTACTTC
TRBJ1-1 | TRBV10-3 | NA | TRBD1 | 16 | CAISESSGQGRTEAFF | TGTGCCATCAGTGAGTCGTCGGGACAGGGTCGAACTGAAGCTTTCTTT
TRBJ2-7 | TRBV7-8 | NA | NA | 12 | CASRTQGSQQYF | TGTGCCAGCAGAACCCAGGGTTCGCAACAGTACTTC
TRBJ2-5 | TRBV6-5 | NA | NA | 15 | CASRNTRQSQETQYF | TGTGCCAGCAGAAATACCCGACAGTCCCAAGAGACCCAGTACTTC
TRBJ2-3 | TRBV4-2 | NA | TRBD1 | 16 | CASSWTATGGTDTQYF | TGTGCCAGCAGCTGGACTGCAACAGGGGGCACAGATACGCAGTATTTT
TRBJ2-7 | TRBV6-5 | NA | TRBD1 | 15 | CASSYSIQGAYEQYF | TGTGCCAGCAGTTACTCGATCCAGGGGGCCTACGAGCAGTACTTC
TRBJ2-7 | TRBV27 | few | NA | 14 | CASSLNRRTYEQYF | TGTGCCAGCAGTTTAAACAGAAGAACCTACGAGCAGTACTTC
TRBJ2-3 | TRBV9 | NA | TRBD2 | 21 | CASSVGTGTSGRARYPDTQYF | TGTGCCAGCAGCGTGGGGACCGGGACTAGCGGGAGGGCCCGGTATCCAGATACGCAGTATTTT
TRBJ2-3 | TRBV11-2 | NA | NA | 14 | CASSLWRSTDTQYF | TGTGCCAGCAGCTTATGGAGGTCCACAGATACGCAGTATTTT
TRBJ2-2 | TRBV18 | NA | TRBD2 | 18 | CASSPRILAGDHTGELFF | TGTGCCAGCTCACCACGAATTCTAGCGGGGGACCACACCGGGGAGCTGTTTTTT
TRBJ2-1 | TRBV18 | NA | NA | 14 | CASSPRRSRDEQFF | TGTGCCAGCTCACCCCGACGGTCCAGGGATGAGCAGTTCTTC
TRBJ1-6 | TRBV28 | NA | TRBD1 | 19 | CASSGPGQGYSSYNSPLHF | TGTGCCAGCAGTGGGCCCGGACAGGGATATAGCTCCTATAATTCACCCCTCCACTTT
TRBJ2-1 | TRBV28 | NA | TRBD2 | 15 | CASTGASGTYNEQFF | TGTGCCAGCACCGGTGCTAGCGGTACCTACAATGAGCAGTTCTTC
TRBJ2-3 | TRBV7-8 | NA | NA | 14 | CASSLNRLRGTQYF | TGTGCCAGCAGCTTAAACAGATTGCGGGGTACGCAGTATTTT
TRBJ1-6 | TRBV18 | few | NA | 16 | CASSPPATGPNSPLHF | TGTGCCAGCTCACCACCGGCCACAGGGCCAAATTCACCCCTCCACTTT
TRBJ1-2 | TRBV5-5 | NA | NA | 13 | CASSLTGEYGYTF | TGTGCCAGCAGCTTGACGGGGGAGTATGGCTACACCTTC
TRBJ2-2 | TRBV19 | NA | TRBD1 | 18 | CASSTRDRGEMNTGELFF | TGTGCCAGTAGTACTCGGGACAGGGGCGAAATGAACACCGGGGAGCTGTTTTTT
TRBJ1-5 | TRBV5-6 | NA | TRBD1 | 17 | CASSLFRTGDFGQPQHF | TGTGCCAGCAGCCTTTTTCGGACAGGCGACTTTGGTCAGCCCCAGCATTTT
TRBJ2-7 | TRBV7-8 | NA | NA | 13 | CASSLGGPGEQYF | TGTGCCAGCAGCCTCGGGGGGCCGGGCGAGCAGTACTTC
TRBJ2-7 | TRBV4-1 | many | NA | 15 | CASSQGQGFSYEQYF | TGCGCCAGCAGCCAAGGGCAGGGCTTCTCCTACGAGCAGTACTTC
TRBJ1-1 | TRBV2 | NA | TRBD1 | 13 | CASRQGAGPEAFF | TGTGCCAGCAGACAGGGGGCGGGTCCTGAAGCTTTCTTT
TRBJ1-2 | TRBV5-5 | NA | NA | 17 | CASSLDFTGAANYGYTF | TGTGCCAGCAGCTTGGATTTCACAGGCGCAGCTAACTATGGCTACACCTTC
TRBJ2-1 | TRBV11-2 | NA | NA | 17 | CASSLKLAGESYNEQFF | TGTGCCAGCAGCCTGAAATTGGCGGGCGAGTCCTACAATGAGCAGTTCTTC
TRBJ1-3 | TRBV10-3 | once | NA | 13 | CAIMAGAGNTIYF | TGTGCCATCATGGCCGGGGCTGGAAACACCATATATTTT
TRBJ2-1 | TRBV19 | NA | NA | 16 | CASSIGPGVRDNEQFF | TGTGCCAGTAGTATAGGACCTGGGGTGAGGGACAATGAGCAGTTCTTC
TRBJ2-3 | TRBV6-5 | NA | TRBD2 | 16 | CASSYRREGRVDTQYF | TGTGCCAGCAGTTACCGGCGGGAGGGCCGGGTAGATACGCAGTATTTT
TRBJ2-4 | TRBV13 | NA | NA | 12 | CASSSYGDIQYF | TGTGCCAGCAGCTCATACGGGGACATTCAGTACTTC
TRBJ2-5 | TRBV7-2 | NA | TRBD2 | 15 | CASSRLAGGGETQYF | TGTGCCAGCAGCCGACTAGCGGGGGGAGGTGAGACCCAGTACTTC
TRBJ2-3 | TRBV9 | NA | NA | 14 | CASSVAPLSDTQYF | TGTGCCAGCAGCGTAGCCCCCTTATCAGATACGCAGTATTTT
TRBJ2-7 | TRBV9 | NA | TRBD2 | 20 | CASTAHAGTSGRAGSYEQYF | TGTGCCAGCACCGCTCACGCCGGGACTAGCGGGAGGGCCGGCTCCTACGAGCAGTACTTC
TRBJ1-2 | TRBV4-1 | NA | NA | 17 | CASSQRPQGRLGYGYTF | TGCGCCAGCAGCCAAAGACCCCAGGGCCGGTTGGGCTATGGCTACACCTTC
TRBJ1-2 | TRBV7-9 | NA | TRBD1 | 16 | CASSLFKGQGDSGYTF | TGTGCCAGCAGCTTGTTTAAGGGACAGGGTGATTCTGGCTACACCTTC
TRBJ1-5 | TRBV6-1 | NA | TRBD1 | 16 | CASSGRDSVGNQPQHF | TGTGCCAGCAGTGGCCGGGACAGTGTCGGCAATCAGCCCCAGCATTTT
TRBJ1-3 | TRBV19 | few | TRBD1 | 18 | CASSIQGAREVSGNTIYF | TGTGCCAGTAGTATCCAGGGGGCCCGTGAAGTCTCTGGAAACACCATATATTTT
TRBJ2-3 | TRBV5-1 | once | NA | 15 | CASSLGSLSPDTQYF | TGCGCCAGCAGCTTGGGTTCCCTGAGCCCAGATACGCAGTATTTT
TRBJ2-1 | TRBV15 | NA | TRBD2 | 16 | CATQDVAGGHYNEQFF | TGTGCCACCCAGGACGTGGCGGGGGGGCACTACAATGAGCAGTTCTTC
TRBJ1-1 | TRBV6-1 | NA | TRBD1 | 14 | CASSRQGARTEAFF | TGTGCCAGCAGCAGACAGGGGGCGAGAACTGAAGCTTTCTTT
TRBJ1-2 | TRBV18 | NA | TRBD1 | 15 | CASSPPGQVYYGYTF | TGTGCCAGCTCACCCCCCGGACAGGTCTACTATGGCTACACCTTC
TRBJ1-4 | TRBV27 | NA | TRBD1 | 13 | CASGRGLNEKLFF | TGTGCCAGCGGCAGGGGGCTTAATGAAAAACTGTTTTTT
TRBJ1-1 | TRBV2 | NA | TRBD1 | 13 | CASSVNQGAEAFF | TGTGCCAGCAGTGTAAATCAGGGGGCTGAAGCTTTCTTT
TRBJ2-3 | TRBV5-1 | NA | TRBD1 | 15 | CASSLVGRGPDTQYF | TGCGCCAGCAGCTTGGTAGGCAGGGGGCCGGATACGCAGTATTTT
TRBJ2-7 | TRBV30 | few | NA | 12 | CAWSVTQVDRYF | TGTGCCTGGAGTGTAACGCAGGTTGATCGGTACTTC
TRBJ2-2 | TRBV5-4 | NA | NA | 16 | CASSYGAGLRSGELFF | TGTGCCAGCAGCTATGGGGCCGGTCTAAGGTCCGGGGAGCTGTTTTTT